Presented here are 28 T cell receptor beta chains from one specimen sequenced in a study of blood T cell repertoires in COVID-19. The repertoire was sequenced with immunoSEQ multiplex PCR; TCRdb's copy has only in-frame clones and lacks some. The table records some 44,000 clones, approximately 86% of them present only once. Source material: peripheral blood. The origin of the receptors is a man aged 60 to 75 with active COVID-19.

This clone was seen a single time. The gene calls are TRBV9 and TRBJ2-7, with D possibly being TRBD2 (6 bases). Germline loops: CDR1 SGDLS, CDR2 YYNGEE. The CDR3 has 15 amino acids. Trimming removed 0 bases from V and 0 bases from J, with 10 bases in between. The CDR3: CASSVGGTRSYEQYF. CDR3 sequence (DNA): TGTGCCAGCAGCGTAGGGGGGACTCGCTCCTACGAGCAGTACTTC.

V gene TRBV27 combines with J gene TRBJ1-1; no definite D call. The CDR3 length is 16 residues. Trimming removed 0 bases from V and 1 base from J, with 12 bases in between. The germline gives CDR1 MNHEY, CDR2 SMNVEV (reference sequence). The CDR3 is CASSLSIEEGNTEAFF. The CDR3 DNA sequence: TGTGCCAGCAGTTTATCGATCGAGGAGGGGAACACTGAAGCTTTCTTT.

This rearrangement joins TRBV28 to TRBJ1-4; 11 bases align to TRBD1. CDR1 and CDR2 from the germline V gene are MDHEN and SYDVKM. This CDR3 region has 15 residues. The J segment lost 6 bases and the V segment lost 5 bases, leaving 5 bases of the junction unmatched. The CDR3 DNA sequence: TGTGCCAGCAGTCCCGGACAGGGGGCTTATGAAAAACTGTTTTTT. It is translated as CASSPGQGAYEKLFF.

This clone was counted once. The rearrangement uses TRBV5-4 and TRBJ1-6; a weak D match, TRBD1 (6 bases). The CDR3 loop spans 16 amino acids. The germline gives CDR1 SGHNT, CDR2 YYREEE (reference sequence). V was pared by 1 base and J by 3 bases, with 11 bases between. CDR3 region: CASSLLVTGYNSPLHF. The CDR3 coding sequence is TGTGCCAGCAGCTTGCTCGTGACAGGCTATAATTCACCCCTCCACTTT.

This chain joins TRBV28 and TRBJ1-2; 8 positions match TRBD1. J gave up 1 base and V 5 bases, and 12 bases lay outside the gene matches. CDR3 size: 17 residues. The germline CDR1 and CDR2 sequences are MDHEN and SYDVKM. CDR3 nucleotides: TGTGCCAGCAGTCCTCTAGGACAGGGCGAATTTAACTATGGCTACACCTTC. Protein sequence: CASSPLGQGEFNYGYTF.

The V gene is TRBV27, the J gene TRBJ2-6, with D maybe TRBD1 (6 bases). The CDR3 consists of 17 residues. Germline CDR1 MNHEY, CDR2 SMNVEV (reference sequence). V was clipped by 3 bases and J by 0 bases, with 12 bases between them. The CDR3 here is CASSFTGSYSGANVLTF. The CDR3 DNA sequence: TGTGCCAGCAGTTTTACAGGGAGTTACTCTGGGGCCAACGTCCTGACTTTC. Combining the CDR3 with reference TRBV27 and TRBJ2-6 gives the whole variable domain EAQVTQNPRYLITVTGKKLTVTCSQNMNHEYMSWYRQDPGLGLRQIYYSMNVEVTDKGDVPEGYKVSRKEKRNFPLILESPSPNQTSLYFCASSFTGSYSGANVLTFGAGSRLTVL.

This clone has just one count. The chain couples TRBV5-4 to TRBJ2-7; the match to TRBD2 covers 10 bases. This CDR3 is built from 14 residues. The junction had 5 bases not matched to a gene; V was cut back by 1 base and J by 7 bases. Germline V CDR1 and CDR2: SGHNT, YYREEE (reference sequence). CDR3 loop: CASSLTSGVREQYF. The CDR3 nucleotides read TGTGCCAGCAGCTTGACTAGCGGGGTGAGGGAGCAGTACTTC.

This chain connects TRBV7-9 to TRBJ2-5, with a weak D call TRBD2 (6 bases). The CDR3 sequence is 14 residues long. Germline CDR1 reads SEHNR; CDR2 reads FQNEAQ (reference sequence). Trimming removed 3 bases at V and 3 bases at J, with 11 bases between. The CDR3 is CASSFGSREETQYF. The DNA of the CDR3 is TGTGCCAGCAGCTTCGGGAGCCGGGAAGAGACCCAGTACTTC.

Concerning this clone: One junction end disagrees with the germline gene, perhaps due to a read error. V gene TRBV7-9 combines with J gene TRBJ2-3, with 10 bases lining up with TRBD2. Per the germline V gene, CDR1 is SEHNR and CDR2 is FQNEAQ (reference sequence). CDR3 size: 16 residues. CDR3 protein: CANSPRTSGFTDTQYF. The DNA for the CDR3 is TGTGCCAACAGCCCCCGGACTAGCGGTTTCACAGATACGCAGTATTTT.

The chain uses TRBV24-1 and TRBJ1-5; D is possibly TRBD1 (6 bases). CDR3 length: 14 residues. Looked up from germline, CDR1 is KGHDR and CDR2 is SFDVKD. Trimming removed 4 bases at V and 7 bases at J, with 13 bases between. In DNA form, the CDR3 reads TGTGCCACCAGTGAGGGACAACCTGGCCAGCCCCAGCATTTT. This gives the protein CATSEGQPGQPQHF.

The CDR3 DNA reads as TGTGCCACCAGCAGAGATCTGGGACAGGGGAACGAGCAGTACTTC. It encodes CATSRDLGQGNEQYF. This sequence joins TRBV15 and TRBJ2-7, with 10 bases that match TRBD1. The CDR3 runs to 15 residues. V was pared by 0 bases and J by 5 bases, with 4 bases of the junction left unmatched. Germline loops: CDR1 LNHNV, CDR2 YYDKDF (reference sequence).

This chain uses TRBV20-1 with TRBJ2-1; the match to TRBD1 covers 8 bases. Per germline, CDR1 DFQATT and CDR2 SNEGSKA (reference sequence). There are 16 residues in the CDR3. V lost 3 bases to trimming and J lost 1 base; unmatched junction nucleotides: 8. The CDR3 here is CSASPTRDRSYNEQFF. The CDR3 nucleotides read TGCAGTGCTAGTCCGACCCGGGACAGGTCCTACAATGAGCAGTTCTTC.

The V call is TRBV15, the J call TRBJ1-5; 8 nucleotides line up with TRBD1. With 7 bases clipped from V and 4 bases from J, the junction kept 12 bases outside the gene matches. The germline CDR1 and CDR2 sequences are LNHNV and YYDKDF (reference sequence). The CDR3 runs to 16 residues. CDR3 in amino acids: CATTPGQGGRNQPQHF. CDR3 in DNA: TGTGCCACCACTCCAGGACAGGGCGGAAGGAATCAGCCCCAGCATTTT.

A single count supports this clone. CDR3 in amino acids: CASSQDRSNSGNTIYF. DNA of the CDR3: TGTGCCAGCAGCCAGGACAGATCCAACTCTGGAAACACCATATATTTT. The V gene is TRBV3-1 (or the pseudogene TRBV3-2), the J gene TRBJ1-3, with D maybe TRBD1 (6 bases). V gave up 3 bases and J gave up 0 bases, with 12 bases separating them. CDR3 size: 16 residues. The V gene's germline CDR1 is LGHDT and CDR2 YNNKEL (reference sequence).

The count of this clone is one. The chain uses TRBV28 and TRBJ1-1; TRBD1 agrees at 8 bases. CDR3 size: 17 residues. Germline assignment: CDR1 MDHEN and CDR2 SYDVKM. V shed 6 bases and J 3 bases; nucleotides not matched to a gene: 15. CDR3 DNA sequence: TGTGCCAGCAGCAATCCCAGGGGGCGCTCATGGGACACTGAAGCTTTCTTT. It yields the protein CASSNPRGRSWDTEAFF.

This chain joins TRBV3-1 (or the pseudogene TRBV3-2) and TRBJ2-2; possible D gene TRBD2, 5 bases. The V gene lost 1 base and the J gene lost 4 bases, with 7 bases spanning the gap. The CDR3 is made up of 14 amino acids. Germline V lookup: CDR1 LGHDT, CDR2 YNNKEL (reference sequence). The CDR3 bases are TGTGCCAGCAGCCAAGTAGAGGGCACCGGGGAGCTGTTTTTT. It is translated as CASSQVEGTGELFF.

V and J are TRBV5-1 and TRBJ1-6, with TRBD1 identical over 10 bases. After removal of 4 bases from V and 7 bases from J, the junction contained 5 bases not matched to a gene. Looked up from germline, CDR1 is SGHRS and CDR2 is YFSETQ. This CDR3 has 15 amino acids. CDR3 residues: CASSEGQGRNSPLHF. CDR3 DNA: TGCGCCAGCAGCGAGGGACAGGGGAGGAATTCACCCCTCCACTTT.

The V and J genes are TRBV5-1 and TRBJ1-3; perhaps TRBD1 as D (5 bases). V lost 2 bases and J lost 2, with 14 bases in between. Germline V gene data show CDR1 as SGHRS and CDR2 as YFSETQ. This CDR3 spans 16 amino acids. The CDR3 sequence is CASSLSQGVAGNTIYF. In nucleotides, the CDR3 is TGCGCCAGCAGCTTATCTCAAGGGGTGGCTGGAAACACCATATATTTT.

The chain carries TRBV29-1 and TRBJ2-6, with D possibly matching TRBD1 (5 bases). The CDR3 is 15 amino acids. V shed 6 bases and J shed 0 bases, with 12 bases lying between them. The germline V gene has CDR1 SQVTM and CDR2 ANQGSEA. CDR3 sequence: CSVLQGSSGANVLTF. In DNA form, the CDR3 reads TGCAGCGTGCTCCAGGGTAGCTCTGGGGCCAACGTCCTGACTTTC.

The chain joins TRBV15 to TRBJ1-3; the D is unclear. CDR1 and CDR2 from the germline V gene are LNHNV and YYDKDF (reference sequence). With 5 bases removed from V and 4 bases from J, the gap between germline ends came to 12 bases. The CDR3 is 14 residues long. The CDR3 protein is CATSPDFEGNTIYF. The CDR3 DNA follows: TGTGCCACCAGCCCGGACTTTGAGGGAAACACCATATATTTT.

The rearrangement joins TRBV7-8 to TRBJ2-2, with 9 bases lining up with TRBD1. The J segment lost 3 bases and the V segment lost 4 bases, leaving 9 bases of the junction unmatched. Germline values: CDR1 SGHVS, CDR2 FQNEAQ. The CDR3 covers 17 residues. The CDR3: CASSSNTGGADTGELFF. CDR3 nucleotide sequence: TGTGCCAGCAGCTCGAATACAGGGGGCGCGGACACCGGGGAGCTGTTTTTT.

This chain uses TRBV9 with TRBJ2-7; TRBD1 matches 7 bases. CDR1 is SGDLS, CDR2 YYNGEE, per germline. The CDR3 runs 15 residues. V was clipped by 3 bases and J by 1 base; unmatched bases: 7. CDR3 in DNA: TGTGCCAGCAGCGCCGAAGGGGGCCTTTCCTACGAGCAGTACTTC. It is translated as CASSAEGGLSYEQYF. The entire variable domain, with the rest obtained from reference TRBV9 and TRBJ2-7, is as follows: DSGVTQTPKHLITATGQRVTLRCSPRSGDLSVYWYQQSLDQGLQFLIQYYNGEERAKGNILERFSAQQFPDLHSELNLSSLELGDSALYFCASSAEGGLSYEQYFGPGTRLTVT.

The V call is TRBV25-1, the J call TRBJ1-1; the match to TRBD1 covers 7 bases. The J segment lost 8 bases and the V segment lost 4 bases, leaving 7 bases of the junction unmatched. The CDR3 is 13 amino acids. The germline gives CDR1 MGHDK, CDR2 SYGVNS. CDR3 residues: CASSGTTGAEAFF. The CDR3 DNA reads as TGTGCCAGCAGTGGGACAACAGGGGCAGAAGCTTTCTTT.

The V call is TRBV6-5, the J call TRBJ2-7; 7 bases are a match to TRBD1. The junction had 5 bases not matched to a gene; V was cut back by 2 bases and J by 4 bases. This CDR3 spans 14 amino acids. Per germline, CDR1 MNHEY and CDR2 SVGAGI. The CDR3 region is CASSYARDSYEQYF. CDR3 bases: TGTGCCAGCAGTTACGCACGGGACAGTTACGAGCAGTACTTC.

This chain links TRBV5-1 with TRBJ2-1, with 8 bases aligning to TRBD2. Germline CDR1 reads SGHRS; CDR2 reads YFSETQ. With 2 bases clipped from V and 7 bases from J, the junction kept 8 bases outside the gene matches. CDR3 size: 15 residues. The chain's CDR3 is CASSFLGTSINEQFF. For the CDR3, the DNA is TGCGCCAGCAGCTTCCTGGGGACTAGTATAAATGAGCAGTTCTTC.

The chain employs TRBV5-1 and TRBJ2-7; D might be TRBD1 (5 bases). The CDR3 consists of 15 residues. Trimming took 4 bases from V and 2 from J, leaving 16 bases between them. The germline gives CDR1 SGHRS, CDR2 YFSETQ. The CDR3 DNA is TGCGCCAGCAGCCCTGGTGCAGGGTTAACCTACGAGCAGTACTTC. Translating gives CASSPGAGLTYEQYF.

The gene calls are TRBV29-1 and TRBJ2-3; 7 positions agree with TRBD2. The J segment lost 0 bases and the V segment lost 6 bases, leaving 9 bases of the junction unmatched. CDR3 size: 15 residues. Looked up from germline, CDR1 is SQVTM and CDR2 is ANQGSEA. In DNA, the CDR3 is TGCAGCGTGCGAACTAGCGCAGCTAGCACAGATACGCAGTATTTT. Translation gives CSVRTSAASTDTQYF.

This chain uses TRBV4-1 with TRBJ2-5; D not certain. V dropped 4 bases and J dropped 5 bases, with 14 bases sitting between them. Per the germline V gene, CDR1 is MGHRA and CDR2 is YSYEKL. CDR3 length: 14 residues. For the CDR3, the DNA is TGCGCCAGCAGCCCTGTGGCACACGGGGAGACCCAGTACTTC. Its translation: CASSPVAHGETQYF.